The TCR beta chain described here comes from a study of CD8+ T cells in alopecia areata. Study background: Twice a day, 5 to 10 mg of oral tofacitinib was administered to treated patients. The study gave tofacitinib for 6 to 18 months, then 6 months off drug. General study findings and limits: Patients showed less clear TCR sequence sharing than mice, possibly partly because of HLA diversity.

Extracted RNA was reverse transcribed into cDNA, the sequencing template. Clones were read by immunoSEQ multiplex PCR, and TCRdb kept only the in-frame ones, dropping some. The sample lists about 210,000 clones, roughly three fifths seen once, with about 1.2% in the top ten. The treatment: oral pan-JAK inhibitor, 5-10 mg twice daily. Researchers picked out CD4+ and CD8+ T cells from PBMCs by sorting. CDR3 length: 16 residues. Losses at the gene ends were 0 bases for V and 5 bases for J; bases not matched to a gene: 6. Germline-derived CDR1 and CDR2 are SGHTA and FQGNSA. A word on this clone: What it binds is not known.

The input for sequencing was CD4+ T cells sorted from blood, taken at week 44, from a patient treated with tofacitinib. This chain uses TRBV7-2 with TRBJ2-1; 8 nucleotides align to TRBD2. The clonotype originates from a human donor with alopecia areata. CDR3 coding DNA: TGTGCCAGCAGCTTAGCGGTCGGGGGGGCTAACAATGAGCAGTTCTTC. Translating gives CASSLAVGGANNEQFF.